This entry lists 2 T cell receptor beta chains sequenced from one sample in a study of blood T cell repertoires in COVID-19. TCRdb keeps only in-frame clones here, not all; method: immunoSEQ multiplex PCR. Of about 400,000 clones in the sample, 88% were seen once. Sequencing input: PBMCs or T cells enriched from blood (not recorded which). All receptors derive from a woman between 40 and 50 years old with acute COVID-19.

This chain connects TRBV11-2 to TRBJ2-3; D gene uncertain. The CDR3 contains 14 residues. Germline V lookup: CDR1 SGHAT, CDR2 FQNNGV. Trimming pared 0 bases from V and 4 bases from J, leaving 8 bases between. CDR3: CASSLELVADTQYF. DNA for the CDR3: TGTGCCAGCAGCTTAGAGCTAGTCGCAGATACGCAGTATTTT.

This clone appeared once. The J gene is TRBJ1-2, the V gene TRBV6-1, with 7 bases aligning to TRBD1. Germline CDR1 reads MNHNS; CDR2 reads SASEGT. V shed 6 bases, J shed 7 bases, and the junction held 8 bases outside the gene matches. This CDR3 spans 13 amino acids. CDR3 nucleotides: TGTGCCAGCAGACAGGGGCCTGAGGTTGGCTACACCTTC. The encoded protein is CASRQGPEVGYTF.